This TCR beta chain was recorded in a study of shared clonotypes between healthy human individuals. Overall study findings and caveats: Blood was the sole source, and tissue repertoires probably differ. Sharing across four donors was highest in naive CD4 (around 5%) and lowest in memory CD8 (around 0.4%).

Naive CD8 isolation took CD45RO-negative cells positively selected for CCR7 and excluded terminally differentiated effector memory CD45RA+ cells. This CDR3 comprises 12 residues. Deletions cut 2 bases from V and 4 bases from J, with 8 bases between. The germline CDR1 and CDR2 sequences are GTSNPN and SVGIG (reference sequence). Genomic DNA per cell subset filled all wells of several immunoSEQ plates. Generated by immunoSEQ multiplex PCR, the TCRdb table keeps only in-frame clones and is missing some. The repertoire has roughly 1,800,000 clones, approximately 94% of them found once; the top ten carry 0.9% to 1.5%. Regarding this clone: Antigen: not known.

The sample comprised naive CD8+ T cells sorted from blood. This clonotype was obtained from a man in his late teens or twenties in good health. The rearrangement uses TRBV30 and TRBJ1-2; maybe TRBD1 (5 bases). The CDR3 nucleotides are TGTGCCTGGAGTCGGGGGGGCTATGGCTACACCTTC. The encoded protein is CAWSRGGYGYTF.